This T cell receptor (beta chain) is drawn from a study of breast tumors, draining lymph nodes, adjacent tissues (dated by TCRdb to about 2016). A note on the overall study: TCR beta repertoires were compared across tumor, adjacent nontumor tissue and axillary lymph nodes obtained from breast cancer patients. In human breast cancer, the study set out to assess how tumor, surrounding tissue and draining lymph node repertoires relate to one another and whether T cells might be exchanged between them. Points the paper makes about the study in general: T-cell repertoire diversity in tumors was found to be lower than in lymph nodes but higher than in nontumor tissue, and preferential V and J gene usage was observed. Rather than being directly demonstrated, the conclusion that tumor T cells originate in lymph nodes was presented as consistent with a hypothesis. The data were considered consistent with the idea that most tumor T cells come from the lymph node and then expand in tumor tissue. The similarity between tumor and nontumor tissue repertoires was significantly greater in luminal-like breast cancer than in basal-like breast cancer.

The lymph node samples were taken from the axillary draining lymph nodes of breast cancer patients. The germline V and J ends show losses of 6 bases and 10 bases respectively, and no gene match explains 9 bases of the junction. The germline V gene (reference sequence) gives CDR1 as LNHNV and CDR2 as YYDKDF. From its cysteine to its phenylalanine, the CDR3 spans 15 amino acids. CDR3 DNA is the only sequence kept; it has 45 bases, read in frame from the first base. Sequencer: Illumina HiSeq 2000. Multiplex PCR amplification was used to build the TCR beta chain libraries. High-throughput sequencing was used to analyze the amplified TCR beta chain products. In-frame beta chains were kept once TCRdb had trimmed the public reads at Q25 with fastp and called clones with MiXCR. All rows with the same CDR3 protein become a single entry with the most common DNA and genes. The sample table holds more than 200,000 distinct CDR3 sequences, of which about 30% were seen once. The top ten hold over 1.1% of the sample.

Ten or more counts support this clonotype. Its antigen target is currently unknown. Nothing much larger sits one base from this clone, and base qualities are not available. Sample: axillary lymph node tissue. The chain is made from TRBV15 and TRBJ2-1, with 13 bases matching TRBD2. This TCR was recovered from a female donor with breast cancer. Some clones in this sample may be carry-over from other donors' samples. The DNA reads TGTGCCACCAGAGAGGGGACTAGCGGGATTCGGGAGCAGTTCTTC. This codes for CATREGTSGIREQFF.